What follows are 8 T cell receptor beta chains derived from one specimen sequenced in a study of T cell responses to AZD1222 COVID-19 vaccine. Profiled with immunoSEQ multiplex PCR; TCRdb holds only in-frame clones, not every one. The sample has roughly 100,000 clones; 86% are singletons. Sequences were derived from peripheral blood, sampled 28 days after the second dose of the MenACWY control vaccine. These TCRs come from an adult who received the MenACWY meningococcal vaccine as a control.

The J gene is TRBJ2-7, the V gene TRBV2; 11 bases agree with TRBD2. Looked up from germline, CDR1 is SNHLY and CDR2 is FYNNEI. V trimming: 4 bases; J trimming: 0 bases; junction bases outside the gene matches: 11. This CDR3 spans 18 amino acids. CDR3 loop: CASSGWLAGGLLSYEQYF. As DNA, the CDR3 is TGTGCCAGCAGTGGTTGGCTAGCGGGGGGTCTTCTCTCCTACGAGCAGTACTTC.

The CDR3 nucleotides read TGTGCCAGCAACAAAGCCGAGGGTAGGGCTGAAGCTTTCTTT. This translates into CASNKAEGRAEAFF. The V call is TRBV7-9, the J call TRBJ1-1; D is uncertain. This CDR3 contains 14 residues. Trimming cost V 7 bases and J 6 bases, with 18 bases left between them. Germline CDR1 and CDR2: SEHNR and FQNEAQ (reference sequence).

This chain links TRBV7-2 with TRBJ2-2, with 7 bases lining up with TRBD1. J was trimmed by 6 bases and V by 4 bases; bases with no gene match: 8. Germline CDR1 and CDR2: SGHTA and FQGNSA. The CDR3 is 15 amino acids. CDR3 nucleotides: TGTGCCAGCAGCTCGACAGGGTCGGCGCCCGGGGAGCTGTTTTTT. Its protein is CASSSTGSAPGELFF.

The J gene is TRBJ1-2, the V gene TRBV5-4; no firm D call. This CDR3 is built from 15 residues. Germline CDR1 is SGHNT and CDR2 is YYREEE (reference sequence). V was shortened by 0 bases and J by 4 bases, with 13 bases between the two germline ends. CDR3: CASSLGRPQAYGYTF. The CDR3 DNA reads as TGTGCCAGCAGCTTGGGTCGGCCACAAGCCTATGGCTACACCTTC.

This clone was counted only a few times. This chain uses TRBV7-2 with TRBJ1-2; a possible D gene is TRBD1 (5 bases). This CDR3 comprises 15 residues. Trimming shortened V by 7 bases and J by 5 bases, and 20 bases separated the two germline ends. Per the germline V gene, CDR1 is SGHTA and CDR2 is FQGNSA. CDR3 nucleotide sequence: TGTGCCAGCACAAGGGCGGGGACCCAGCTTTATGGCTACACCTTC. Its translation is CASTRAGTQLYGYTF.

The J gene is TRBJ1-4, the V gene TRBV11-2; D remains unclear. The CDR3 covers 13 residues. Germline V gene lookup returns CDR1 SGHAT and CDR2 FQNNGV. The ends were cut back, 5 bases at V and 5 bases at J, with 9 bases in the middle. CDR3 amino acids: CASSQTVNEKLFF. CDR3 bases: TGTGCCAGCAGCCAAACAGTCAATGAAAAACTGTTTTTT.

The rearrangement joins TRBV2 to TRBJ2-3; 9 nucleotides match TRBD2. The ends lost 4 bases at V and 2 bases at J; junction bases unmatched: 4. The length of the CDR3 is 15 residues. CDR1 SNHLY and CDR2 FYNNEI come from the germline V gene. CDR3 protein: CASSGGGAHTDTQYF. In DNA, the CDR3 is TGTGCCAGCAGTGGCGGGGGGGCCCACACAGATACGCAGTATTTT. The complete variable domain, with remaining parts taken from reference TRBV2 and TRBJ2-3, reads EPEVTQTPSHQVTQMGQEVILRCVPISNHLYFYWYRQILGQKVEFLVSFYNNEISEKSEIFDDQFSVERPDGSNFTLKIRSTKLEDSAMYFCASSGGGAHTDTQYFGPGTRLTVL.

The chain employs TRBV9 and TRBJ2-1; D is ambiguous. Germline values: CDR1 SGDLS, CDR2 YYNGEE. This CDR3 has 16 amino acids. Trimming took off 0 bases at V and 1 base at J, with 11 bases between the two ends. Here the CDR3 reads CASSVGGQASYNEQFF. DNA for the CDR3: TGTGCCAGCAGCGTAGGGGGTCAGGCGTCCTACAATGAGCAGTTCTTC.